This TCR beta chain was recovered during a study of blood T cell repertoires in COVID-19. Across the study: The study drew acute and convalescent COVID-19 samples from the United States, Italy and Spain. PBMCs, B-cell-depleted T cells, or T cells provided the cDNA or gDNA that made up the material.

Original methodology: Amplification with reference gene primers provided the estimates of nucleated cell counts. Profiled with immunoSEQ multiplex PCR; TCRdb holds only in-frame clones, not every one. V, J and clone size are taken as reported in that table, and D and trimming were inferred from the DNA itself. Of over 200,000 clones detected, approximately 86% appear once; the ten largest clones hold roughly 4.9%. Living in 24 US areas, the participants were between roughly 18 and 89 years of age. Germline V CDR1 and CDR2: SGHAT, FQNNGV. With V trimmed by 6 bases and J by 7 bases, 11 bases remained unmatched. The CDR3 is 14 residues long.

V is TRBV11-2 and J is TRBJ1-2; 7 positions agree with TRBD1. The sequencing input was PBMCs or T cells enriched from blood (not recorded which). The source is a woman aged 30 to 39 who had been exposed to COVID-19. CDR3 bases: TGTGCCAGCAGTAGTGGGCAGGGGGGCAGTGGCTACACCTTC. Its translation: CASSSGQGGSGYTF. Combining the CDR3 with reference TRBV11-2 and TRBJ1-2 gives the whole variable domain EAGVAQSPRYKIIEKRQSVAFWCNPISGHATLYWYQQILGQGPKLLIQFQNNGVVDDSQLPKDRFSAERLKGVDSTLKIQPAKLEDSAVYLCASSSGQGGSGYTFGSGTRLTVV.